The clone carrying this T cell receptor (beta chain) was detected many times. Its specificity is unknown. Each CDR3 protein is one row after TCRdb ran MiXCR on the RT-PCR reads. The table has about 520,000 distinct CDR3 sequences, less than 7.5% seen once; the top ten hold about 12%. CDR3 size: 17 residues. Germline V gene sequence: CDR1 DFQATT, CDR2 SNEGSKA (reference sequence). After removal of 0 bases from V and 0 bases from J, the junction contained 6 bases not matched to a gene. The data were obtained in a study of response to subunit inactivated influenza vaccine. Study-wide results and caveats: Authors suggested each seasonal flu vaccination may recruit only limited numbers of new T cells.

Sequencing used PBMCs from blood, obtained less than 30 months after vaccination. This TCR derives from a man aged 50-75 years who received an inactivated influenza vaccine. The rearrangement joins TRBV20-1 to TRBJ2-1; TRBD2 matches 9 bases. In nucleotides, the CDR3 is TGCAGTGCTAGAGATCGGGGTAGCGGGGGCTCCTACAATGAGCAGTTCTTC. Residues: CSARDRGSGGSYNEQFF.